The next 7 T cell receptor beta chains were all read from a single sample in a study of cytomegalovirus exposure and HLA in healthy donors. PCR used 60 Vbeta primers and 13 Jbeta primers. Method: immunoSEQ multiplex PCR; TCRdb's copy keeps in-frame clones and lacks some. In the table there are about 120,000 clones, 60% to 85% of which are singletons. Sequenced material: PBMCs. The receptors come from a female donor in good health and CMV-seronegative.

This clone appeared a single time. The chain is built from TRBV6-1 and TRBJ1-5; 10 nucleotides align to TRBD1. With V trimmed by 7 bases and J by 4 bases, 4 bases remained unmatched. Per germline, CDR1 MNHNS and CDR2 SASEGT. The CDR3 extends over 14 amino acids. The CDR3 sequence: CASTDRGLNQPQHF. In DNA form, the CDR3 reads TGTGCCAGCACTGACAGGGGGCTTAATCAGCCCCAGCATTTT.

This clone was found once. V is TRBV29-1 and J is TRBJ2-7; 12 positions match TRBD2. The junction had 9 bases not matched to a gene; V was cut back by 4 bases and J by 2 bases. CDR1 is SQVTM, CDR2 ANQGSEA, per germline. The CDR3 loop spans 16 amino acids. CDR3 region: CSVVGLAGSPTYEQYF. The CDR3 DNA sequence: TGCAGCGTTGTCGGACTAGCGGGATCCCCCACCTACGAGCAGTACTTC.

The chain links TRBV30 to TRBJ2-1; 14 positions match TRBD2. Per the germline V gene, CDR1 is GTSNPN and CDR2 is SVGIG (reference sequence). CDR3 size: 18 residues. Trimming cost V 4 bases and J 6 bases; bases outside gene matches: 14. The CDR3 sequence: CAWTIRWGLAGVPNEQFF. CDR3 DNA sequence: TGTGCCTGGACGATTAGATGGGGACTAGCGGGAGTACCCAATGAGCAGTTCTTC.

V and J are TRBV4-1 and TRBJ1-1; 7 bases are shared with TRBD1. The CDR3 loop spans 14 amino acids. From germline, CDR1 is MGHRA and CDR2 YSYEKL. With 4 bases clipped from V and 8 bases from J, the junction kept 10 bases outside the gene matches. CDR3 loop: CASSLNPGGPEAFF. The CDR3 DNA reads TGCGCCAGCAGCCTAAACCCAGGGGGGCCAGAAGCTTTCTTT.

V is TRBV29-1 and J is TRBJ2-5; weak D call: TRBD1 (6 bases). CDR3 size: 13 residues. The V end lost 1 base, the J end lost 7 bases, and 13 bases lay between the germline ends. The germline V gene encodes CDR1 SQVTM and CDR2 ANQGSEA. DNA for the CDR3: TGCAGCGTTGAAGGTACAGGGTTAGGGACCCAGTACTTC. Translating gives CSVEGTGLGTQYF.

The genes are TRBV30 and TRBJ1-1; 7 bases are a match to TRBD1. Germline assignment: CDR1 GTSNPN and CDR2 SVGIG (reference sequence). The CDR3 runs 15 residues. V lost 0 bases and J lost 2; bases outside the gene matches: 6. In nucleotides, the CDR3 is TGTGCCTGGAGTGTACCCAGGGGGTATAACACTGAAGCTTTCTTT. Its protein is CAWSVPRGYNTEAFF.

This clone was seen only once. The chain employs TRBV7-3 and TRBJ2-1, with a possible D match to TRBD1 (5 bases). The CDR3 loop spans 13 amino acids. Germline lookup yields CDR1 SGHTA and CDR2 FQGTGA. The germline V and J ends were trimmed by 0 bases and 7 bases, with 7 bases remaining between them. The CDR3 loop reads CASSLTRTNEQFF. DNA of the CDR3: TGTGCCAGCAGCTTAACCCGGACAAATGAGCAGTTCTTC.